The 3 T cell receptor beta chains below come from one sample, sequenced in a study of T cell clonotyping in hematopoietic cell transplantation. The data were produced by immunoSEQ multiplex PCR, yet TCRdb's version contains in-frame clones alone and is incomplete. The table includes some 13,000 clones, approximately 80% detected once. Indicated time point: recipient sample about 28 days before transplant, after cytoreduction. The sample consisted of peripheral blood mononuclear cells, taken before stem cell transplant. The receptors stem from a man aged 55 to 70 with acute myeloid leukemia. Some clones in this sample may be carry-over from other donors' samples.

The rearrangement joins TRBV5-1 to TRBJ2-7; the D gene is possibly TRBD1 (6 bases). V was trimmed by 0 bases and J by 5 bases, leaving 12 bases between them. The CDR3 covers 14 residues. Germline assignment: CDR1 SGHRS and CDR2 YFSETQ. Written as DNA, the CDR3 is TGCGCCAGCAGCTTGGGGGCAGGGGCGAACGAGCAGTACTTC. Protein sequence: CASSLGAGANEQYF.

V is TRBV6-5 and J is TRBJ2-1; no clear D gene. This CDR3 has 11 residues. The V gene's germline CDR1 is MNHEY and CDR2 SVGAGI. V was cut by 4 bases and J by 3 bases, with 1 base left in between. The CDR3 reads CASSFYNEQFF. DNA for the CDR3: TGTGCCAGCAGTTTCTACAATGAGCAGTTCTTC.

Concerning this clone: One end of the junction is discordant with germline, which a read error may explain. The chain joins TRBV2 to TRBJ2-3, with 7 nucleotides matching TRBD2. The CDR3 consists of 14 residues. Per germline, CDR1 SNHLY and CDR2 FYNNEI. CDR3 residues: CATGSGVYTDTQYF. The CDR3 DNA follows: TGCGCTACCGGAAGCGGGGTTTACACAGATACGCAGTATTTT.